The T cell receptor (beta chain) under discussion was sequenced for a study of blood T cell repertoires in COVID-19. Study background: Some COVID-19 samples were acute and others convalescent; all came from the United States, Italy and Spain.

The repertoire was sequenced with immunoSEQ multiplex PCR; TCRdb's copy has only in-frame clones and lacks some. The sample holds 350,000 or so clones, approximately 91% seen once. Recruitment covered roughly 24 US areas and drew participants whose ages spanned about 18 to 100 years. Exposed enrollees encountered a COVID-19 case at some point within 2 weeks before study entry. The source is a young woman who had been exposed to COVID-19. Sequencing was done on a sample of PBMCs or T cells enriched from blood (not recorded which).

CDR3: CASSSGGDEKLFF. The CDR3 DNA reads as TGTGCCAGCAGTAGCGGGGGGGATGAAAAACTGTTTTTT. This chain uses TRBV6-5 with TRBJ1-4; D is perhaps TRBD1 (5 bases). Between the trimmed V and J ends, which lost 5 bases and 6 bases, there was a span of 10 bases. Germline lookup yields CDR1 MNHEY and CDR2 SVGAGI. This CDR3 region has 13 residues.